These 2 T cell receptor beta chains came from one sample sequenced in a study of cytomegalovirus exposure and HLA in healthy donors. It was with 60 Vbeta and 13 Jbeta primers that the PCR ran. The data were produced by immunoSEQ multiplex PCR, yet TCRdb's version contains in-frame clones alone and is incomplete. The table lists some 150,000 clones, roughly 83% of them singletons, with about 3.5% in the top ten. Sequencing was done on a sample of PBMCs. Receptor source: a human donor in good health.

This clone showed up just once. V gene TRBV29-1 combines with J gene TRBJ2-1, with 8 bases matching TRBD1. This CDR3 region has 15 residues. Unmatched junction bases numbered 13, after V lost 8 bases and J lost 4 bases. Germline CDR1 is SQVTM and CDR2 is ANQGSEA. The DNA of the CDR3 is TGCAGCCACCCGACCACAGGGGGACATTACAATGAGCAGTTCTTC. It encodes CSHPTTGGHYNEQFF.

The V call is TRBV4-3, the J call TRBJ1-1; D might be TRBD1 (5 bases). Trimming removed 1 base from V and 2 bases from J, with 8 bases in between. CDR1 and CDR2 (germline): LGHNA, YSLEER. This CDR3 is built from 14 residues. For the CDR3, the DNA is TGCGCCAGCAGCCAAGGCAGGGCAAACACTGAAGCTTTCTTT. It yields the protein CASSQGRANTEAFF.